The clone carrying this T cell receptor (beta chain) was picked up many times. Its antigen is currently unknown. These data belong to a study of response to subunit inactivated influenza vaccine. The study, taken as a whole, reports: The study's authors posited that every seasonal influenza vaccination enlists few new T cells.

TCRdb re-analysed the RT-PCR reads in MiXCR, keeping a single row per CDR3 protein. The table has 550,000 to 650,000 distinct CDR3 sequences, about 11% seen once; the top ten hold roughly a tenth. The germline CDR1 and CDR2 sequences are LGHNA and YSLEER. V shed 3 bases and J 4 bases; nucleotides not matched to a gene: 11. This CDR3 region has 18 residues. This sequence originates from a man between 45 and 60 years old who received an inactivated influenza vaccine. This chain connects TRBV4-3 to TRBJ2-1; the match to TRBD2 covers 11 bases. Here the sequenced sample was PBMCs from blood, taken on the day of vaccination. The CDR3 region has the DNA TGCGCCAGCAGCCAGGTCCTAGCGGGGGGATCCTTATACAATGAGCAGTTCTTC. As protein: CASSQVLAGGSLYNEQFF.